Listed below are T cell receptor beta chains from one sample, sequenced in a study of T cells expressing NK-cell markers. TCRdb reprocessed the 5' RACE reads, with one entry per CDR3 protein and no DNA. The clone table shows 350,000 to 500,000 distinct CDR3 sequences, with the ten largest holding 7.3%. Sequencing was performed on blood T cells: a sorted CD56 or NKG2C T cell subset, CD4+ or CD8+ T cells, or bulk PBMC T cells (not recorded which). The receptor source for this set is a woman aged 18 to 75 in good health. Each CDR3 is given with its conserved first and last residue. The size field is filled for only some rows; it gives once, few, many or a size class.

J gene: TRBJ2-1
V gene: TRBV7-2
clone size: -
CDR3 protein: CASSSPGQLYHKFF

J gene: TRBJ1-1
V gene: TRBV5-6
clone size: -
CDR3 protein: CASSVIWGEAFF

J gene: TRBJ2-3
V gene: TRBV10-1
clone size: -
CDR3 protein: CASRKEGRTDTQYF

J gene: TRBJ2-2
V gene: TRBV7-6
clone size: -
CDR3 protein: CASSLQGRYTGELFF

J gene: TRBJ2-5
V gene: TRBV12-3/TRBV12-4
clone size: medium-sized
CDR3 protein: CASSFHPSSGTGGHLQETQYF

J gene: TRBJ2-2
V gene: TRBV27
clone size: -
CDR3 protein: CASSLPQGGNTGELFF

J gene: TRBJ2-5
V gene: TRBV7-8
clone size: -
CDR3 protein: CASGRGSWTQYF

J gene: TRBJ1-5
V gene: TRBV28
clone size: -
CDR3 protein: CASRGQGKGNQPQHF

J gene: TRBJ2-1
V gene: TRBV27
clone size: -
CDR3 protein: CASSPRTEIYNEQFF

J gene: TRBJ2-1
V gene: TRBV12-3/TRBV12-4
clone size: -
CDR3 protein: CASNVLAGANEQFF

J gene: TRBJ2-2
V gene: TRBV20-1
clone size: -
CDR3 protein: CSASPSGSTGELFF

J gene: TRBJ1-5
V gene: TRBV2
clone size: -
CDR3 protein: CASKVVEPQHF

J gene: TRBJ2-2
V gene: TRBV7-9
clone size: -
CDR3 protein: CASSPEGHQNTGELFF

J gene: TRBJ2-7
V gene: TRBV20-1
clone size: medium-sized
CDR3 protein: CSAREGQGNYEQYF

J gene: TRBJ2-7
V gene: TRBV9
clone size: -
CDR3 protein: CASSVEPSGLTTYEQYF

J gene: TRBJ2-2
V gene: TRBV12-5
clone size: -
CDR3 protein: CASGSGSGQQNTGELFF

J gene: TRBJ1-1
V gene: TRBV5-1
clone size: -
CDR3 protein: CASSLQAPGNTEAFF

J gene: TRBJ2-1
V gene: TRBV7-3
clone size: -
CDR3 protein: CASSLGTSTEQFF

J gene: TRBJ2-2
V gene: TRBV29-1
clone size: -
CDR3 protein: CSVALQADTGELFF

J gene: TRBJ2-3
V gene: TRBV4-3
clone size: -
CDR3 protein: CASSQTSGAPSTDTQYF

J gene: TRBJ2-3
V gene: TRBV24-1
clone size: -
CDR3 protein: CATSDLYTQYF

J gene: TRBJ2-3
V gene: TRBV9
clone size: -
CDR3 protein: CASSPDLDGTTDTQYF

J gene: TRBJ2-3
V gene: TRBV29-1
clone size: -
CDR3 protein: CSVRGSSGGGADTQYF